This T cell receptor (beta chain) was captured in a study of CD8+CD57+ T cells in acquired aplastic anemia. Germline CDR1 reads LNHNV; CDR2 reads YYDKDF (reference sequence). Trimming removed 3 bases from V and 5 bases from J, with 10 bases in between. The CDR3 is made up of 13 amino acids. The template for TCR beta VDJ and CDR3 sequence profiling was genomic DNA. TCRdb fed the reads into MiXCR, producing one record per CDR3 protein. The table has some 240,000 distinct CDR3 sequences, 34% seen once. The TCR comes from a human donor in good health, serving as a control. The specimen was sorted CD4+, CD8+, or CD8+CD57+ T cells (not recorded which) from PBMCs. This rearrangement joins TRBV15 to TRBJ2-5, with D perhaps TRBD1 (5 bases). CDR3 in amino acids: CATSRDTMETQYF. The CDR3 bases are TGTGCCACCAGCAGGGACACCATGGAGACCCAGTACTTC.